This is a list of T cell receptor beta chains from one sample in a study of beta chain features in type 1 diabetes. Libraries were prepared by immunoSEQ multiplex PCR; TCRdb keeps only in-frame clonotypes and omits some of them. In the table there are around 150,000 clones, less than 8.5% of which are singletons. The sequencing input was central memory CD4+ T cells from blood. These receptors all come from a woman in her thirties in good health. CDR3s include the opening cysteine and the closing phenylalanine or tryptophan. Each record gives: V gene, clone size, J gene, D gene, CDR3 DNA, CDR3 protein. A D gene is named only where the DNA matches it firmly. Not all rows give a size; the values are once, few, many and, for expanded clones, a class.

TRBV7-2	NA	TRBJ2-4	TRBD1	TGTGCCAGCAGCTTAGTTTTGGGGGACAGCCGAGAGTACTTC	CASSLVLGDSREYF
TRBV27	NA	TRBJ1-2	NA	TGTGCCAGCAGTTTATCTGTGAGGGAAAACTATGGCTACACCTTC	CASSLSVRENYGYTF
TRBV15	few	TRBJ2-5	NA	TGTGCCACCAGCAGGGACAGCAGCCTGGAGACCCAGTACTTC	CATSRDSSLETQYF
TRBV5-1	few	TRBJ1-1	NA	TGCGCCAGCAGCTTGGGGCCAGGTAACACTGAAGCTTTCTTT	CASSLGPGNTEAFF
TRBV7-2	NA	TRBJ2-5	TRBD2	TGTGCCAGCAGCTCTGGACTAGCGGGAGGGAGGGAGACCCAGTACTTC	CASSSGLAGGRETQYF
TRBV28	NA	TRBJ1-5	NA	TGTGCCAGCAGGACACGAATTCAGGTTAGCAATCAGCCCCAGCATTTT	CASRTRIQVSNQPQHF
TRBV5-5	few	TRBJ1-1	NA	TGTGCCAGCAGCGAGCAGGTCGGCACTGAAGCTTTCTTT	CASSEQVGTEAFF
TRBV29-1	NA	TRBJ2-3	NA	TGCAGCGTTAAGTTACAGGGAGATACGCAGTATTTT	CSVKLQGDTQYF
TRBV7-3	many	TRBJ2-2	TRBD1	TGTGCCAGCAGCTCGGGACAGGGGCACGGGGAGCTGTTTTTT	CASSSGQGHGELFF
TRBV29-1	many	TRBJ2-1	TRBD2	TGCAGCGTGGAAGGGACTAGCGGCGCTGATTACAATGAGCAGTTCTTC	CSVEGTSGADYNEQFF
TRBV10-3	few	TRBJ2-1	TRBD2	TGTGCCATCAGTGAGGGGGGACTAGCGGGAGTCACGACCATAGATGAGCAGTTCTTC	CAISEGGLAGVTTIDEQFF
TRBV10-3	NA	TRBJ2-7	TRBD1	TGTGCCATCAGTGTCTCGGACAGGGACTACGAGCAGTACTTC	CAISVSDRDYEQYF
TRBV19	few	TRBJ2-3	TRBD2	TGTGCCAGTAGTATTCCGGGACTAGCGGGACGGACAGATACGCAGTATTTT	CASSIPGLAGRTDTQYF
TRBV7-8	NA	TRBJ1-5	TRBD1	TGTGCCAGCAGCCAAGACAGGGGTTGGAATCAGCCCCAGCATTTT	CASSQDRGWNQPQHF
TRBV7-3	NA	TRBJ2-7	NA	TGTGCCAGCAGCTTAACAGACGAACGACTTCGGGACGAGCAGTACTTC	CASSLTDERLRDEQYF
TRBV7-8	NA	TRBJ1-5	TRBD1	TGTGCCAGCAGCTTAGTCCTCAACAGGGGATACCAGCCCCAGCATTTT	CASSLVLNRGYQPQHF
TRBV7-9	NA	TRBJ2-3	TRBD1	TGTGCCAGCAGCAAACAGGGGAATCCTACAGATACGCAGTATTTT	CASSKQGNPTDTQYF
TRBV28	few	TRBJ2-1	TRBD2	TGTGCCAGCAGTAATCGCGAAGGGACTAGCGGGAGCTCCTACAATGAGCAGTTCTTC	CASSNREGTSGSSYNEQFF
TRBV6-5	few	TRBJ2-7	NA	TGTGCCAGCAGCCCAGACCCGCAGGGGCGCGAGCAGTACTTC	CASSPDPQGREQYF
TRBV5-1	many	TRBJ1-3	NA	TGCGCCAGCAGCTCCGAGACGGGAGTCGCTGGAAACACCATATATTTT	CASSSETGVAGNTIYF
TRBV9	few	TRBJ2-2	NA	TGTGCCAGCAGCGTAGGGGGGGTGAGGACTCCCGGGGAGCTGTTTTTT	CASSVGGVRTPGELFF
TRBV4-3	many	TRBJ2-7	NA	TGCGCCAGCAGCCAAGATGAGGGATCTGAGCAGTACTTC	CASSQDEGSEQYF
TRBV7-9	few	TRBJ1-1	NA	TGTGCCAGCAGCTTAATGGGGGAGGCCACTGAAGCTTTCTTT	CASSLMGEATEAFF
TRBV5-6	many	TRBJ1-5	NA	TGTGCCAGCAGCAAGCTTGATAGTCGCAATCAGCCCCAGCATTTT	CASSKLDSRNQPQHF
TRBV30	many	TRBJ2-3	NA	TGTGCCTCCTCCCTAGCGTCTAGCACAGATACGCAGTATTTT	CASSLASSTDTQYF
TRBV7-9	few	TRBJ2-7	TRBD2	TGTGCCAGCAGCGTAGTAGCGGGAGCCTCCTACGAGCAGTACTTC	CASSVVAGASYEQYF
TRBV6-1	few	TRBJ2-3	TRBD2	TGTGCCAGCAGTGAGTTCCTAGCGGGGCGCACAGATACGCAGTATTTT	CASSEFLAGRTDTQYF
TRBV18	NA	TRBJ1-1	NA	TGTGCCAGCTCACCACCAGGCAACGGAGAAAACACTGAAGCTTTCTTT	CASSPPGNGENTEAFF
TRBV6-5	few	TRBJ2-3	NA	TGTGCCAGCAGTCCGGACTACCCTCAGATGGAGTATTTT	CASSPDYPQMEYF
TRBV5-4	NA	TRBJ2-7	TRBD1	TGTGCCAGCAGCTTCCGGGACAGGGGGAACGAGCAGTACTTC	CASSFRDRGNEQYF
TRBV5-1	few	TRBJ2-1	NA	TGCGCCAGCAGCTTGGAACAGATGTCCTACAATGAGCAGTTCTTC	CASSLEQMSYNEQFF
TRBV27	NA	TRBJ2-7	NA	TGTGCCACAAAATCTTTCAGGGAAGACTCCTACGAGCAGTACTTC	CATKSFREDSYEQYF